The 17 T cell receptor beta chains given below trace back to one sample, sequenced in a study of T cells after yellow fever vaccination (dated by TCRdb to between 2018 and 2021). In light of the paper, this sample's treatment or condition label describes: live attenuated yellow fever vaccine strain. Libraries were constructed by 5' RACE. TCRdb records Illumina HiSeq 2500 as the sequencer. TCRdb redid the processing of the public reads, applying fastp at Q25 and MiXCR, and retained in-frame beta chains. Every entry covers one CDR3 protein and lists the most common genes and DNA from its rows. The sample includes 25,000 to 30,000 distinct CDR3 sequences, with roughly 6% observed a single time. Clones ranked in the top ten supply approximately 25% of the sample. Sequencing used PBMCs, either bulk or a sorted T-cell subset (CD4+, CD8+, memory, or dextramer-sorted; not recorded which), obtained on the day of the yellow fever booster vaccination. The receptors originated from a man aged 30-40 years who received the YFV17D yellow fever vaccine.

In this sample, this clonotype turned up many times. The CDR3 protein is CASSLEGRRDTQYF. The CDR3 DNA reads TGCGCCAGCAGCTTGGAGGGCCGTCGGGATACGCAGTATTTT. This chain links TRBV5-1 with TRBJ2-3; D remains ambiguous. The length of the CDR3 is 14 residues. The germline V gene has CDR1 SGHRS and CDR2 YFSETQ. Trimming shortened V by 0 bases and J by 6 bases, and 11 bases separated the two germline ends.

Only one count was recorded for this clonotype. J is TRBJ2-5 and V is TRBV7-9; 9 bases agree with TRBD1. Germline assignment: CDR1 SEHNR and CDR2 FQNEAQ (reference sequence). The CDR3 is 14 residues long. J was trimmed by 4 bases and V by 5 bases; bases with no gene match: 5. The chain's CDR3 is CASSPGTGRETQYF. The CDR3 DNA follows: TGTGCCAGCAGCCCCGGGACAGGGAGAGAGACCCAGTACTTC.

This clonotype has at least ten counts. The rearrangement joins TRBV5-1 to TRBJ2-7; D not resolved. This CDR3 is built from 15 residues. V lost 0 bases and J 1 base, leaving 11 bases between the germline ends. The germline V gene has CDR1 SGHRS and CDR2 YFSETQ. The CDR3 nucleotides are TGCGCCAGCAGCTTGGAACAGACCCTTTCCTACGAGCAGTACTTC. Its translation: CASSLEQTLSYEQYF.

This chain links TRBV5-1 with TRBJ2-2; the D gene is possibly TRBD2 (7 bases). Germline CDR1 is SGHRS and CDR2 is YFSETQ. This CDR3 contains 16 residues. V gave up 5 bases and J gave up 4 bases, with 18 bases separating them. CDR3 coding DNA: TGCGCCAGCAGTCCCGTCGGGGGGCTGGGCACCGGGGAGCTGTTTTTT. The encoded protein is CASSPVGGLGTGELFF. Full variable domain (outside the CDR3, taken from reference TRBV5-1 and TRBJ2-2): KAGVTQTPRYLIKTRGQQVTLSCSPISGHRSVSWYQQTPGQGLQFLFEYFSETQRNKGNFPGRFSGRQFSNSRSEMNVSTLELGDSALYLCASSPVGGLGTGELFFGEGSRLTVL.

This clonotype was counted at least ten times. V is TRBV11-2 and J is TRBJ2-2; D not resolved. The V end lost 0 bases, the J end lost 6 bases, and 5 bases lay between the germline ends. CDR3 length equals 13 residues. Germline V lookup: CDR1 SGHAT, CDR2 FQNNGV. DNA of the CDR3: TGTGCCAGCAGCTTAGATTTCTCCGGGGAGCTGTTTTTT. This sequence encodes CASSLDFSGELFF.

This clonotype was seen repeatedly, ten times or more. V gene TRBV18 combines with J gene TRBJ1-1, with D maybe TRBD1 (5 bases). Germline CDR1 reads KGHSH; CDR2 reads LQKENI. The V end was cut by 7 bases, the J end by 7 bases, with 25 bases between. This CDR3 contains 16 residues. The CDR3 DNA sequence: TGTGCCAGCTTCGGGGGGATCCCAACCTTCTACTATGAAGCTTTCTTT. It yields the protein CASFGGIPTFYYEAFF. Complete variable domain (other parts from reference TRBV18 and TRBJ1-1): NAGVMQNPRHLVRRRGQEARLRCSPMKGHSHVYWYRQLPEEGLKFMVYLQKENIIDESGMPKERFSAEFPKEGPSILRIQQVVRGDSAAYFCASFGGIPTFYYEAFFGQGTRLTVV.

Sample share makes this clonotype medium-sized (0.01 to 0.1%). CDR3 nucleotide sequence: TGTGCCAGCAGTCCTGGGACAGGGCTCACGGGGGAAAAACTGTTTTTT. Translated: CASSPGTGLTGEKLFF. This chain connects TRBV12-3 or TRBV12-4 to TRBJ1-4; TRBD1 agrees at 9 bases. The J segment lost 8 bases and the V segment lost 5 bases, leaving 12 bases of the junction unmatched. The CDR3 totals 16 residues.

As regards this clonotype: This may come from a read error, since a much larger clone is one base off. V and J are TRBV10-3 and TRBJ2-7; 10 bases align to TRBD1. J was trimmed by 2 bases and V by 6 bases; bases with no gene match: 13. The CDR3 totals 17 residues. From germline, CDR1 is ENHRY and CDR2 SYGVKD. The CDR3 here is CAIRSGTGVYFAYEQYF. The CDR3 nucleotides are TGTGCCATCAGGTCCGGGACAGGGGTCTATTTCGCCTACGAGCAGTACTTC.

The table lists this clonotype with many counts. CDR3 protein: CASSEETDSNQPQHF. The CDR3 nucleotides read TGTGCCAGCAGTGAAGAGACGGACAGCAATCAGCCCCAGCATTTT. The chain couples TRBV6-1 to TRBJ1-5; the D is unclear. V lost 1 base and J lost 1, with 8 bases in between. The germline V gene encodes CDR1 MNHNS and CDR2 SASEGT. The CDR3 totals 15 residues.

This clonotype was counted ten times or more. CDR3 coding DNA: TGTGCTCAAAAGAGGGGGCTAAGCACAGATACGCAGTATTTT. Protein product: CAQKRGLSTDTQYF. The gene calls are TRBV30 and TRBJ2-3; 7 positions match TRBD1. The length of the CDR3 is 14 residues. The germline gives CDR1 GTSNPN, CDR2 SVGIG (reference sequence).

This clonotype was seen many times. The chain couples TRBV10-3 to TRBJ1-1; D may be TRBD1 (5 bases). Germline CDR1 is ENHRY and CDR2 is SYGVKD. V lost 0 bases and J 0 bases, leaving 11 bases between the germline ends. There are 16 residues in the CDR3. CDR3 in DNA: TGTGCCATCAGTGAGTCTTGGACACAGATGAACACTGAAGCTTTCTTT. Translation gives CAISESWTQMNTEAFF.

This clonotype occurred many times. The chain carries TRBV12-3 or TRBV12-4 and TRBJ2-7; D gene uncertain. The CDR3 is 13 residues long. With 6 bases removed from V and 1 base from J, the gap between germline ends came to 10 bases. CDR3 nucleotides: TGTGCCAGCAGAACGACGGCATCCTACGAGCAGTACTTC. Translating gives CASRTTASYEQYF.

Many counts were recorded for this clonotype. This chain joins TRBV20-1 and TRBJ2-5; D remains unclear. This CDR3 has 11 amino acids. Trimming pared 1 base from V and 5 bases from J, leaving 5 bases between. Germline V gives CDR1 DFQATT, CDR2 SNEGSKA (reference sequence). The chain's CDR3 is CSARVGETQYF. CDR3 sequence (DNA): TGCAGTGCTAGAGTTGGGGAGACCCAGTACTTC.

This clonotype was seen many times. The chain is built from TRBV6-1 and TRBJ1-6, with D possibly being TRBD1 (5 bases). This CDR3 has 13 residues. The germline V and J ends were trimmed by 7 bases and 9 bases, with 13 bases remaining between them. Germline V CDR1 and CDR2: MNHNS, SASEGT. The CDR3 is CASKEGLGSPLHF. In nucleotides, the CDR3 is TGTGCCAGCAAGGAGGGGCTAGGTTCACCCCTCCACTTT.

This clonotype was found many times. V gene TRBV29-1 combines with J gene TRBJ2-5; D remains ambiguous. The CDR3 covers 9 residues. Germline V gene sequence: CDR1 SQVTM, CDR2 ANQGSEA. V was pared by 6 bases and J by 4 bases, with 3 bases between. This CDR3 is CSVGETQYF. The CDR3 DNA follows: TGCAGCGTCGGAGAGACCCAGTACTTC.

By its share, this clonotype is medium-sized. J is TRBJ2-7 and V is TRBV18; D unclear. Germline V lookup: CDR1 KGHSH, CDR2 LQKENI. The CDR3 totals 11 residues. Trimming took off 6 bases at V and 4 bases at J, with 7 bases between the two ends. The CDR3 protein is CASSPEYEQYF. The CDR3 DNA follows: TGTGCCAGCTCGCCGGAGTACGAGCAGTACTTC.

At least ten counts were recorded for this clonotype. CDR3: CASGTDDTGELFF. CDR3 bases: TGCGCCAGCGGGACGGACGACACCGGGGAGCTGTTTTTT. The chain couples TRBV5-1 to TRBJ2-2, with D perhaps assigned TRBD1 or TRBD2 (5 bases each). Trimming cost V 7 bases and J 3 bases, with 10 bases left between them. CDR1 and CDR2 (germline): SGHRS, YFSETQ. There are 13 residues in the CDR3.